What follows is one T cell receptor (beta chain) and its context. No antigen is known for it. The data were produced by immunoSEQ multiplex PCR, yet TCRdb's version contains in-frame clones alone and is incomplete. The table includes some 140,000 clones, about 92% detected once. The sample originates from a study of T cell responses to AZD1222 COVID-19 vaccine. The study, taken as a whole, reports: The span of vaccine-associated CD4 TCRs extended across spike, with dominance at 160-218 and 743-854.

J was trimmed by 2 bases and V by 5 bases; bases with no gene match: 4. The germline V gene has CDR1 WSHSY and CDR2 SAAADI. The CDR3 loop spans 15 amino acids. The sequence derives from an adult in good health. The sequencing used peripheral blood, collected on day 0 of AZD1222 vaccination. The rearrangement links TRBV10-2 to TRBJ1-5; the match to TRBD1 covers 9 bases. The CDR3 nucleotides are TGCGCCAGCAGTCGGACAGGGGTAGGCAATCAGCCCCAGCATTTT. Encoded protein: CASSRTGVGNQPQHF.